This record covers a single T cell receptor beta chain. Its antigen is not identified. This specimen comes from a study of identical twins. The CDR3 contains 16 residues. Trimming took off 0 bases at V and 1 base at J, with 13 bases between the two ends. Germline CDR1 is DFQATT and CDR2 is SNEGSKA (reference sequence). TCRdb processed the 5' RACE reads anew with MiXCR; each CDR3 protein has one entry. The table shows 510,000 or so distinct CDR3 sequences, with roughly 15% occurring only once. Study findings and constraints: There is a chance that invariant MAIT and iNKT cells partially muddied zero-insertion analyses. Cross-sectional statistical analysis was relied on for the conclusions, without the same donors being followed.

These sequences were also reported in another study, on yellow fever vaccine responses in identical twins.

Specimen: CD4+ T cells sorted from blood. The chain has TRBV20-1 and TRBJ2-1, with no clear D. The TCR originated in a woman between 18 and 30 years old in good health. In DNA form, the CDR3 reads TGCAGTGCTAGAGATATTTCCACGCCATCCTACAATGAGCAGTTCTTC. It specifies CSARDISTPSYNEQFF.